This paragraph covers one T cell receptor beta chain sequence. The entry originates in a study of somatic mutations in cytotoxic T cells in rheumatoid arthritis. Clones were sequenced by immunoSEQ multiplex PCR, and TCRdb holds only the in-frame ones, with some missing. The sample carries around 9,000 clones, approximately 68% recorded once. This TCR derives from an adult with rheumatoid arthritis. The sample comprised CD8+ T cells sorted from blood.

The CDR3 loop is CASSLSVGGPGEQYF. In nucleotides, the CDR3 is TGTGCCAGCAGCTTAAGTGTGGGAGGGCCGGGCGAGCAGTACTTC. The rearrangement joins TRBV7-8 to TRBJ2-7; 7 nucleotides agree with TRBD2. The CDR3 loop spans 15 amino acids. V gave up 2 bases and J gave up 6 bases; unmatched junction bases: 10. Germline V gives CDR1 SGHVS, CDR2 FQNEAQ.